This is a list of T cell receptor beta chains from one sample in a study of vaccination effects on CD4 cells after COVID-19. No antigen is known for these receptors. The repertoire was sequenced with immunoSEQ multiplex PCR; TCRdb's copy has only in-frame clones and lacks some. This table holds about 55,000 clones, under 70% found once. This material consisted of CD4+ T cells from PBMCs cultured with SARS-CoV-2 spike peptides, taken before COVID-19 vaccination. Receptors were obtained from a human donor who received a COVID-19 vaccine. CDR3s include the opening cysteine and the closing phenylalanine or tryptophan. The D gene is left open where the match is weak. The size field is filled for only some rows; it gives once, few, many or a size class.

DNA	CDR3	size	D	V	J
TGCAGCGTTGAAACGGGATACTATGGCTACACCTTC	CSVETGYYGYTF	.	.	TRBV29-1	TRBJ1-2
TGCGCCAGCAGCTTGGGGGGAGTGGATACTAACTATGGCTACACCTTC	CASSLGGVDTNYGYTF	.	.	TRBV5-1	TRBJ1-2
TGTGCCAGCAGCTACAGGGTCCAAGAGACCCAGTACTTC	CASSYRVQETQYF	few	.	TRBV7-2	TRBJ2-5
TGTGCCAGCAGTTACTCCGGGGATCAGCCCCAGCATTTT	CASSYSGDQPQHF	.	.	TRBV6-6	TRBJ1-5
TGCGCCAGCACAGTAGGCGGAAGCTCCTACGAGCAGTACTTC	CASTVGGSSYEQYF	.	.	TRBV5-1	TRBJ2-7
TGTGCCAGCAGCTTGGTGGACATCGTCCCGAGCGGCTACACCTTC	CASSLVDIVPSGYTF	few	.	TRBV5-5	TRBJ1-2
TGTGCCAGTAGTATACCCCCATGGGGGAGCAATCAGCCCCAGCATTTT	CASSIPPWGSNQPQHF	.	.	TRBV19	TRBJ1-5
TGTGCCAGCAGCCAGGGGGACCTTCGGGATGAAAAACTGTTTTTT	CASSQGDLRDEKLFF	.	.	TRBV3-1/TRBV3-2	TRBJ1-4
TGCGCCAGCAGCTCGGCGGGGGCCCGAGGGACTGAAGCTTTCTTT	CASSSAGARGTEAFF	.	.	TRBV5-1	TRBJ1-1
TGTGCAAGTCGCCCCAGACAGGGAAATTCACCCCTCCACTTT	CASRPRQGNSPLHF	.	.	TRBV12-2	TRBJ1-6
TGTGCCAGCAGTCTGGGTTACTCTGGCGGGAGCAATCAGCCCCAGCATTTT	CASSLGYSGGSNQPQHF	.	.	TRBV27	TRBJ1-5
TGTGCCAGCAGACAGGGATCCGCGAACACCGGGGAGCTGTTTTTT	CASRQGSANTGELFF	.	.	TRBV28	TRBJ2-2